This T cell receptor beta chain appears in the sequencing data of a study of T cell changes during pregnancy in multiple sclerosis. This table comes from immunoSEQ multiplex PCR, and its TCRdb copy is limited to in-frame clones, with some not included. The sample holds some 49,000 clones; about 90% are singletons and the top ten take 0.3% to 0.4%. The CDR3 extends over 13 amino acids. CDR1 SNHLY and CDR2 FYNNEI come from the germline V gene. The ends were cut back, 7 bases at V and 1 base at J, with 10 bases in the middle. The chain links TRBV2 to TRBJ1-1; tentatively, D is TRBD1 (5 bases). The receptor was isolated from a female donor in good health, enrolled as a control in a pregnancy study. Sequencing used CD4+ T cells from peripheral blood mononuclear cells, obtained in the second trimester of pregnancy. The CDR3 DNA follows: TGTGCCAGCACGGGACTCACGAACACTGAAGCTTTCTTT. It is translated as CASTGLTNTEAFF.